The clone carrying this TCR beta chain was observed a few times. Time point indicated: persistent/refractory GD, antithyroid drugs over 5 years with positive TRAb. The TCR library used RNA extracted from PBMCs. Looked up from germline, CDR1 is LGHNA and CDR2 is YSLEER. Deletions cut 2 bases from V and 6 bases from J, with 17 bases between. The CDR3 extends over 15 amino acids. The source of the sample is a study of regulatory T cells in long-lasting Graves disease. Arm-PCR of CDR3 regions and iRepertoire HTBI primers were the basis on which TCR beta libraries were built. TCRdb itself ran the multiplex PCR reads through MiXCR, one entry per CDR3 protein. The sample contains fewer than 450,000 distinct CDR3 sequences, 20% to 25% of which appear only once.

The chain combines TRBV4-3 with TRBJ2-7; D remains unclear. The sequence derives from a female donor with Graves disease. The starting material was peripheral blood mononuclear cells (PBMCs), obtained when the disease was refractory, from a patient treated with antithyroid drugs. This CDR3 reads CASSQSRIAAAEQYF. The CDR3 DNA is TGCGCCAGCAGCCAATCCCGGATCGCAGCCGCCGAGCAGTACTTC.